This entry lists 27 T cell receptor beta chains sequenced from one sample in a study of blood T cell repertoires in COVID-19. Only in-frame clones appear in the TCRdb table, and some are missing; sequencing was by immunoSEQ multiplex PCR. The table records over 250,000 clones, approximately 88% of them present only once. The material sequenced was peripheral blood. The receptors originated from a man in his fifties or sixties with acute or convalescent COVID-19.

This clone was detected a few times. V is TRBV27 and J is TRBJ1-6, with 9 nucleotides matching TRBD1. The CDR3 extends over 18 amino acids. J lost 0 bases, V lost 5 bases, and 8 bases had no gene match. Germline values: CDR1 MNHEY, CDR2 SMNVEV (reference sequence). The CDR3 region has the DNA TGTGCCAGCAGTCAGGATGGACAGGGGAGCTCCTATAATTCACCCCTCCACTTT. Translated: CASSQDGQGSSYNSPLHF.

The chain has TRBV6-5 and TRBJ2-1; TRBD1 aligns across 8 bases. CDR1 is MNHEY and CDR2 is SVGAGI in the germline V gene. Losses at the gene ends were 0 bases for V and 10 bases for J; bases not matched to a gene: 8. The CDR3 has 15 residues. Here the CDR3 reads CASSYSPQGAKEQFF. DNA for the CDR3: TGTGCCAGCAGTTACTCCCCTCAGGGGGCTAAAGAGCAGTTCTTC.

This clone occurred once. This chain joins TRBV2 and TRBJ1-5; TRBD1 is a possible D gene (6 bases). The V end lost 8 bases, the J end lost 2 bases, and 16 bases lay between the germline ends. CDR1 and CDR2 (germline): SNHLY, FYNNEI. The CDR3 consists of 15 residues. The CDR3: CASSLRGFGNQPQHF. In DNA form, the CDR3 reads TGTGCCAGCTCCTTAAGGGGGTTTGGCAATCAGCCCCAGCATTTT.

V usage is TRBV7-8 and J usage is TRBJ1-3; possibly TRBD1 for D (5 bases). The CDR3 is 14 amino acids. The V gene's germline CDR1 is SGHVS and CDR2 FQNEAQ. Trimming stripped 5 bases from V and 5 bases from J, with 13 bases between. CDR3 in DNA: TGTGCCAGCAGCGTGGGGGGGAGCCGAAACACCATATATTTT. Encoded protein: CASSVGGSRNTIYF.

The J gene is TRBJ2-7, the V gene TRBV13, with 7 bases fitting TRBD1. The CDR3 totals 16 residues. Germline values: CDR1 PRHDT, CDR2 FYEKMQ (reference sequence). V lost 4 bases and J lost 2; bases outside the gene matches: 11. CDR3 sequence: CASSSKNRGPPYEQYF. DNA for the CDR3: TGTGCCAGCAGCTCAAAAAACAGGGGTCCCCCCTACGAGCAGTACTTC.

The rearrangement uses TRBV6-5 and TRBJ2-1; TRBD2 aligns across 13 bases. The CDR3 runs to 15 residues. The V and J ends lost 8 bases and 8 bases, in that order; junction bases with no gene match: 9. Per the germline V gene, CDR1 is MNHEY and CDR2 is SVGAGI. The CDR3 is CASRRTSGGLDEQFF. The CDR3 nucleotides read TGTGCCAGCCGAAGGACTAGCGGGGGTTTGGATGAGCAGTTCTTC.

The chain joins TRBV30 to TRBJ2-5; possibly TRBD2 for D (5 bases). The CDR3 contains 11 residues. CDR1 and CDR2 (germline): GTSNPN, SVGIG (reference sequence). Trimming cost V 3 bases and J 7 bases, with 9 bases left between them. CDR3 sequence (DNA): TGTGCCTGGAGCCTAGGAGGGACCCAGTACTTC. Encoded protein: CAWSLGGTQYF.

The V and J genes are TRBV2 and TRBJ2-7; D is perhaps TRBD1 (5 bases). V was cut by 0 bases and J by 3 bases, with 9 bases left in between. CDR3 size: 14 residues. Looked up from germline, CDR1 is SNHLY and CDR2 is FYNNEI. The CDR3 reads CASSEAWGRYEQYF. The DNA for the CDR3 is TGTGCCAGCAGTGAAGCGTGGGGCCGCTACGAGCAGTACTTC.

The chain has TRBV5-1 and TRBJ1-1; D may be TRBD1 (6 bases). The CDR3 extends over 16 amino acids. Trimming removed 0 bases from V and 2 bases from J, with 14 bases in between. Germline lookup yields CDR1 SGHRS and CDR2 YFSETQ. In DNA, the CDR3 is TGCGCCAGCAGCTTGGAGGCAGGGGCGTCTAACACTGAAGCTTTCTTT. Amino acid sequence: CASSLEAGASNTEAFF.

The chain employs TRBV7-3 and TRBJ1-3; D is undetermined. Trimming took 2 bases from V and 0 from J, leaving 11 bases between them. CDR3 length equals 16 residues. CDR1 and CDR2 from the germline V gene are SGHTA and FQGTGA. CDR3 loop: CASSLGQAGSGNTIYF. The CDR3 bases are TGTGCCAGCAGCTTAGGGCAGGCCGGCTCTGGAAACACCATATATTTT. The full variable domain, completed using reference TRBV7-3 and TRBJ1-3, is GAGVSQTPSNKVTEKGKYVELRCDPISGHTALYWYRQSLGQGPEFLIYFQGTGAADDSGLPNDRFFAVRPEGSVSTLKIQRTERGDSAVYLCASSLGQAGSGNTIYFGEGSWLTVV.

This chain uses TRBV28 with TRBJ1-2; D may be TRBD1 (6 bases). Trimming took 8 bases from V and 7 from J, leaving 14 bases between them. Germline CDR1 reads MDHEN; CDR2 reads SYDVKM. This CDR3 comprises 12 residues. Here the CDR3 DNA reads TGTGCCAGCTCCTGGGAGGGGGGTGGCTACACCTTC. Translation gives CASSWEGGGYTF.

The chain employs TRBV12-3 or TRBV12-4 and TRBJ1-2; no clear D gene. The CDR3 runs 13 residues. V dropped 1 base and J dropped 7 bases, with 10 bases sitting between them. Written as DNA, the CDR3 is TGTGCCAGCAGTTTAGTCCTTTTCTCTGGCTACACCTTC. Its protein is CASSLVLFSGYTF.

This chain links TRBV6-6 with TRBJ2-7, with 8 bases aligning to TRBD1. V was clipped by 6 bases and J by 0 bases; unmatched bases: 7. CDR3 size: 15 residues. Germline values: CDR1 MNHNY, CDR2 SVGAGI (reference sequence). CDR3: CASRLRGTGSYEQYF. The CDR3 region has the DNA TGTGCCAGCAGGCTTCGCGGGACAGGCTCCTACGAGCAGTACTTC.

This chain uses TRBV6-6 with TRBJ2-4; TRBD1 might be the D (7 bases). With 7 bases removed from V and 1 base from J, the gap between germline ends came to 14 bases. Looked up from germline, CDR1 is MNHNY and CDR2 is SVGAGI (reference sequence). The CDR3 is made up of 15 amino acids. For the CDR3, the DNA is TGTGCCAGCACCGTCAGGGGGGACGCCAAAAACATTCAGTACTTC. Protein sequence: CASTVRGDAKNIQYF.

The chain links TRBV3-1 (or the pseudogene TRBV3-2) to TRBJ2-5, with TRBD1 as a possible D gene (6 bases). The germline CDR1 and CDR2 sequences are LGHDT and YNNKEL (reference sequence). V lost 4 bases, J lost 1 base, and 10 bases lay in between. The CDR3 is 14 residues long. CDR3 DNA sequence: TGTGCCAGCAGCCCCCGGGACACCCAAGAGACCCAGTACTTC. Residues: CASSPRDTQETQYF.

A note on this clone: Other DNA sequences in this sample translate to the same CDR3. V usage is TRBV5-1 and J usage is TRBJ1-6; 9 bases align to TRBD1. The CDR3 has 16 amino acids. After removal of 4 bases from V and 1 base from J, the junction contained 3 bases not matched to a gene. Looked up from germline, CDR1 is SGHRS and CDR2 is YFSETQ. This CDR3 reads CASSPGQGSYNSPLHF. The CDR3 DNA follows: TGCGCCAGCAGCCCGGGACAGGGATCCTATAATTCACCCCTCCACTTT.

The chain has TRBV19 and TRBJ2-7; 7 nucleotides align to TRBD1. The CDR3 has 16 amino acids. Germline V gene data show CDR1 as LNHDA and CDR2 as SQIVND (reference sequence). The junction had 12 bases not matched to a gene; V was cut back by 4 bases and J by 3 bases. The CDR3 region is CASSTIPGGLNYEQYF. In DNA form, the CDR3 reads TGTGCCAGTAGTACCATACCAGGGGGTTTGAACTACGAGCAGTACTTC.

The table lists this clone with a count of one. The chain is built from TRBV27 and TRBJ2-5; 9 bases are shared with TRBD2. The CDR3 is 15 residues long. The V segment lost 3 bases and the J segment 5 bases; nucleotides outside the gene matches: 7. The germline CDR1 and CDR2 sequences are MNHEY and SMNVEV (reference sequence). In DNA, the CDR3 is TGTGCCAGCAGTTTGACGGGACTAGCAGGGGAGACCCAGTACTTC. This codes for CASSLTGLAGETQYF.

The rearrangement joins TRBV5-1 to TRBJ1-2, with 8 bases aligning to TRBD1. CDR3 length equals 15 residues. Per germline, CDR1 SGHRS and CDR2 YFSETQ. The V segment lost 0 bases and the J segment 3 bases; nucleotides outside the gene matches: 4. CDR3 amino acids: CASSLGRGLDYGYTF. The CDR3 DNA follows: TGCGCCAGCAGCTTGGGCAGGGGGCTTGACTATGGCTACACCTTC.

The V gene is TRBV19, the J gene TRBJ1-1, with 8 bases aligning to TRBD1. Germline V gene data show CDR1 as LNHDA and CDR2 as SQIVND (reference sequence). Germline trimming cut 1 base from V and 4 bases from J; bases unmatched to any gene: 5. The length of the CDR3 is 15 residues. The DNA for the CDR3 is TGTGCCAGTAGTATAGCCGTCGACAGGGGCACTGAAGCTTTCTTT. The encoded protein is CASSIAVDRGTEAFF. The variable domain in full, with the rest retrieved from reference TRBV19 and TRBJ1-1, is DGGITQSPKYLFRKEGQNVTLSCEQNLNHDAMYWYRQDPGQGLRLIYYSQIVNDFQKGDIAEGYSVSREKKESFPLTVTSAQKNPTAFYLCASSIAVDRGTEAFFGQGTRLTVV.

The rearrangement joins TRBV28 to TRBJ1-1; 7 nucleotides agree with TRBD1. The germline V gene has CDR1 MDHEN and CDR2 SYDVKM. V lost 7 bases and J lost 0; bases outside the gene matches: 5. The CDR3 totals 14 residues. The CDR3 protein is CASIRGGLNTEAFF. For the CDR3, the DNA is TGTGCCAGCATCAGAGGGGGCTTGAACACTGAAGCTTTCTTT.

The chain links TRBV4-1 to TRBJ2-2; no reliable D call. This CDR3 is 14 amino acids long. CDR1 and CDR2 from the germline V gene are MGHRA and YSYEKL. V was shortened by 8 bases and J by 0 bases, with 10 bases between the two germline ends. CDR3 in amino acids: CASRPQANTGELFF. The CDR3 nucleotides are TGCGCCAGCCGTCCCCAGGCGAACACCGGGGAGCTGTTTTTT.

The J gene is TRBJ1-2, the V gene TRBV7-9; no firm D call. The CDR3 loop spans 13 amino acids. V gave up 2 bases and J gave up 2 bases, with 6 bases separating them. Per the germline V gene, CDR1 is SEHNR and CDR2 is FQNEAQ (reference sequence). DNA for the CDR3: TGTGCCAGCAGCTTAACAGAAAACTATGGCTACACCTTC. Its translation: CASSLTENYGYTF. Filled out from reference TRBV7-9 and TRBJ1-2, the complete variable domain reads DTGVSQNPRHKITKRGQNVTFRCDPISEHNRLYWYRQTLGQGPEFLTYFQNEAQLEKSRLLSDRFSAERPKGSFSTLEIQRTEQGDSAMYLCASSLTENYGYTFGSGTRLTVV.

The chain joins TRBV14 to TRBJ2-5, with TRBD2 identical over 7 bases. Germline trimming cut 4 bases from V and 8 bases from J; bases unmatched to any gene: 7. Germline V lookup: CDR1 SGHDN, CDR2 FVKESK. There are 13 residues in the CDR3. The CDR3 coding sequence is TGTGCCAGCAGCCCCGGGGGGAGTGGTACCCAGTACTTC. This gives the protein CASSPGGSGTQYF.

V is TRBV4-1 and J is TRBJ1-5; 7 nucleotides agree with TRBD1. The CDR3 runs to 15 residues. After removal of 3 bases from V and 5 bases from J, the junction contained 7 bases not matched to a gene. Germline CDR1 reads MGHRA; CDR2 reads YSYEKL. CDR3 sequence reads: CASSHPGQPHQPQHF. As DNA, the CDR3 is TGCGCCAGCAGCCATCCGGGACAGCCTCATCAGCCCCAGCATTTT.

This clone was detected only once. CDR3 in amino acids: CATSPDLRRLNTEAFF. CDR3 DNA: TGTGCCACCAGCCCAGATCTGAGGCGTCTAAACACTGAAGCTTTCTTT. The chain links TRBV15 to TRBJ1-1; unclear D gene. CDR3 length: 16 residues. The ends were cut back, 5 bases at V and 2 bases at J, with 18 bases in the middle. CDR1 is LNHNV, CDR2 YYDKDF, per germline (reference sequence). Complete variable domain (other parts from reference TRBV15 and TRBJ1-1): DAMVIQNPRYQVTQFGKPVTLSCSQTLNHNVMYWYQQKSSQAPKLLFHYYDKDFNNEADTPDNFQSRRPNTSFCFLDIRSPGLGDTAMYLCATSPDLRRLNTEAFFGQGTRLTVV.

As DNA, the CDR3 is TGTGCCAGCAGCTTGGGGCCCACCGGGGAGCTGTTTTTT. Residues: CASSLGPTGELFF. The J gene is TRBJ2-2, the V gene TRBV5-6, with D unclear. This CDR3 region has 13 residues. Germline V gives CDR1 SGHDT, CDR2 YYEEEE. The V end was cut by 0 bases, the J end by 4 bases, with 4 bases between.